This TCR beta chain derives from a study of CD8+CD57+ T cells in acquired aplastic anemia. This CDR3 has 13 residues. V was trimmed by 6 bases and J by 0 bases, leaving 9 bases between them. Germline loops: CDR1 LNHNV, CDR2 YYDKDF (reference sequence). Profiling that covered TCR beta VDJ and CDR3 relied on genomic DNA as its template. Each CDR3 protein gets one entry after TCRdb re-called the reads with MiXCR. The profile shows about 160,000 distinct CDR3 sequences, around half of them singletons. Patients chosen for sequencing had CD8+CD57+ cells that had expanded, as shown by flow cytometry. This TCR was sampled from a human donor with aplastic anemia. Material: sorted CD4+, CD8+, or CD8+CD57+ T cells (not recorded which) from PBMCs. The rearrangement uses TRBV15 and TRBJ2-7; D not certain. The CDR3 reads CATRSWTSYEQYF. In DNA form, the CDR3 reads TGTGCCACCAGATCGTGGACCTCCTACGAGCAGTACTTC.